A selection of T cell receptor beta chains follows, all from one sample in a study of OX40 agonist ivuxolimab in advanced cancers. Generated by immunoSEQ multiplex PCR, the TCRdb table keeps only in-frame clones and is missing some. The sample consists of just under 65,000 clones, 81% of them appearing once. The sequences come from CD4+ or CD8+ T cells sorted from blood, collected in a trial of the OX40 agonist ivuxolimab. The receptor set was obtained from an adult with an advanced solid tumor such as melanoma, head and neck, liver or kidney cancer. Each CDR3 is given with its conserved first and last residue. The D gene is left open where the match is weak. Rows give clone size only sometimes, using once, few, many, or a class for an expanded clone.

V gene: TRBV5-4
clone size: .
D gene: TRBD1
J gene: TRBJ2-3
CDR3 protein: CASSLDRTGSTDTQYF
CDR3 DNA: TGTGCCAGCAGCTTGGATCGGACAGGGAGCACAGATACGCAGTATTTT

V gene: TRBV2
clone size: once
D gene: .
J gene: TRBJ1-1
CDR3 protein: CASSEDGGFMNTEAFF
CDR3 DNA: TGTGCCAGCAGTGAAGATGGGGGCTTCATGAACACTGAAGCTTTCTTT

V gene: TRBV27
clone size: few
D gene: .
J gene: TRBJ1-1
CDR3 protein: CASSLSRQGLNTEAFF
CDR3 DNA: TGTGCCAGCAGTTTATCTCGGCAGGGGCTAAACACTGAAGCTTTCTTT

V gene: TRBV9
clone size: .
D gene: .
J gene: TRBJ2-5
CDR3 protein: CASSVEGTGQETQYF
CDR3 DNA: TGTGCCAGCAGCGTAGAGGGGACGGGCCAAGAGACCCAGTACTTC

V gene: TRBV5-8
clone size: .
D gene: TRBD1
J gene: TRBJ2-7
CDR3 protein: CASSLGDRSYEQYF
CDR3 DNA: TGTGCCAGCAGCTTGGGGGACAGGTCCTACGAGCAGTACTTC

V gene: TRBV5-5
clone size: .
D gene: TRBD1
J gene: TRBJ1-2
CDR3 protein: CASSFEGQGQGYTF
CDR3 DNA: TGTGCCAGCAGCTTTGAGGGACAGGGACAGGGCTACACCTTC

V gene: TRBV13
clone size: few
D gene: .
J gene: TRBJ1-6
CDR3 protein: CASSLNQPGNSPLHF
CDR3 DNA: TGTGCCAGCAGCTTAAACCAACCAGGGAATTCACCCCTCCACTTT

V gene: TRBV11-1
clone size: many
D gene: TRBD1
J gene: TRBJ2-7
CDR3 protein: CASTRGGTGLNEQYF
CDR3 DNA: TGTGCCAGCACCCGAGGAGGGACAGGGCTCAACGAGCAGTACTTC

V gene: TRBV7-2
clone size: .
D gene: .
J gene: TRBJ2-5
CDR3 protein: CASSPTRAAPREQYF
CDR3 DNA: TGTGCCAGCAGCCCAACTAGGGCCGCTCCCCGGGAGCAGTACTTC

V gene: TRBV9
clone size: .
D gene: .
J gene: TRBJ1-4
CDR3 protein: CASSVRGGRTNEKLFF
CDR3 DNA: TGTGCCAGCAGCGTACGCGGGGGAAGAACTAATGAAAAACTGTTTTTT

V gene: TRBV5-6
clone size: once
D gene: TRBD2
J gene: TRBJ2-3
CDR3 protein: CASSRIAGGPLTDTQYF
CDR3 DNA: TGTGCCAGCAGCCGTATAGCGGGGGGGCCTTTAACAGATACGCAGTATTTT

V gene: TRBV7-7
clone size: .
D gene: .
J gene: TRBJ2-7
CDR3 protein: CASSLEKILHTYEQYF
CDR3 DNA: TGTGCTAGCAGCTTAGAGAAAATACTACATACCTACGAGCAGTACTTC

V gene: TRBV7-9
clone size: .
D gene: TRBD1
J gene: TRBJ1-1
CDR3 protein: CASTSGTAGFDTEAFF
CDR3 DNA: TGTGCCAGCACGTCAGGGACAGCCGGGTTCGACACTGAAGCTTTCTTT

V gene: TRBV6-5
clone size: .
D gene: TRBD1
J gene: TRBJ2-7
CDR3 protein: CASSYSLQGAYEQYF
CDR3 DNA: TGTGCCAGCAGTTACTCCTTACAGGGGGCCTACGAGCAGTACTTC

V gene: TRBV4-1
clone size: .
D gene: TRBD2
J gene: TRBJ2-3
CDR3 protein: CASSQGFLLAGDTDTQYF
CDR3 DNA: TGCGCCAGCAGCCAAGGTTTCCTACTAGCGGGGGATACAGATACGCAGTATTTT

V gene: TRBV6-1
clone size: .
D gene: .
J gene: TRBJ2-5
CDR3 protein: CASTEIGGAGETQYF
CDR3 DNA: TGTGCCAGCACCGAGATTGGGGGGGCAGGAGAGACCCAGTACTTC

V gene: TRBV7-9
clone size: .
D gene: TRBD1
J gene: TRBJ1-2
CDR3 protein: CASRGTGDNYGYTF
CDR3 DNA: TGTGCCAGCAGAGGGACAGGGGATAACTATGGCTACACCTTC

V gene: TRBV5-1
clone size: .
D gene: .
J gene: TRBJ2-6
CDR3 protein: CASSFGDRSGANVLTF
CDR3 DNA: TGCGCCAGCAGCTTTGGGGACCGCTCTGGGGCCAACGTCCTGACTTTC

V gene: TRBV11-2
clone size: few
D gene: .
J gene: TRBJ1-4
CDR3 protein: CASSARQSEKLFF
CDR3 DNA: TGTGCCAGCAGCGCACGACAGTCTGAAAAACTGTTTTTT

V gene: TRBV6-6
clone size: .
D gene: .
J gene: TRBJ2-2
CDR3 protein: CASIPHDTGELFF
CDR3 DNA: TGTGCCAGCATTCCCCATGACACCGGGGAGCTGTTTTTT

V gene: TRBV6-5
clone size: few
D gene: .
J gene: TRBJ1-6
CDR3 protein: CASSNRRGPLHF
CDR3 DNA: TGTGCCAGCAGTAACAGGCGGGGACCCCTCCACTTT

V gene: TRBV7-2
clone size: .
D gene: TRBD1
J gene: TRBJ2-7
CDR3 protein: CASSTSGTAFYEQYF
CDR3 DNA: TGTGCCAGCAGCACATCCGGGACAGCTTTCTACGAGCAGTACTTC

V gene: TRBV2
clone size: .
D gene: TRBD1
J gene: TRBJ2-7
CDR3 protein: CASSGTGGYEQYF
CDR3 DNA: TGTGCCAGCAGTGGGACAGGGGGCTACGAGCAGTACTTC

V gene: TRBV9
clone size: .
D gene: TRBD1
J gene: TRBJ2-6
CDR3 protein: CASSAAGQGIVSGANVLTF
CDR3 DNA: TGTGCCAGCAGCGCAGCGGGACAGGGAATCGTCTCTGGGGCCAACGTCCTGACTTTC

V gene: TRBV21-1
clone size: .
D gene: .
J gene: TRBJ2-1
CDR3 protein: CASSDNWNRPSSYNEQFF
CDR3 DNA: TGTGCCAGCAGCGACAACTGGAACAGGCCTAGCTCCTACAATGAGCAGTTCTTC

V gene: TRBV10-3
clone size: once
D gene: .
J gene: TRBJ1-5
CDR3 protein: CAISESEGGGSGQPQHF
CDR3 DNA: TGTGCCATCAGTGAGTCGGAGGGGGGGGGTTCCGGTCAGCCCCAGCATTTT

V gene: TRBV5-1
clone size: .
D gene: TRBD2
J gene: TRBJ2-7
CDR3 protein: CASSPGLVGTEQYF
CDR3 DNA: TGCGCCAGCAGCCCGGGACTAGTAGGCACCGAGCAGTACTTC

V gene: TRBV6-5
clone size: .
D gene: .
J gene: TRBJ2-7
CDR3 protein: CASSYSVKLYEQYF
CDR3 DNA: TGTGCCAGCAGTTACTCGGTGAAACTCTACGAGCAGTACTTC

V gene: TRBV7-2
clone size: .
D gene: TRBD1
J gene: TRBJ1-5
CDR3 protein: CASSLRGTGDQPQHF
CDR3 DNA: TGTGCCAGCAGCTTAAGGGGGACAGGGGATCAGCCCCAGCATTTT

V gene: TRBV11-2
clone size: .
D gene: .
J gene: TRBJ2-5
CDR3 protein: CASSLDSHRRETQYF
CDR3 DNA: TGTGCCAGCAGCTTGGATTCCCATCGTAGGGAGACCCAGTACTTC

V gene: TRBV19
clone size: .
D gene: TRBD1
J gene: TRBJ2-7
CDR3 protein: CASSGNDRGGEQYF
CDR3 DNA: TGTGCCAGTAGTGGAAACGACAGGGGCGGCGAGCAGTACTTC

V gene: TRBV9
clone size: .
D gene: TRBD1
J gene: TRBJ2-7
CDR3 protein: CASSGSGQGAYEQYF
CDR3 DNA: TGTGCCAGCAGCGGCTCCGGACAGGGGGCCTACGAGCAGTACTTC

V gene: TRBV6-5
clone size: .
D gene: .
J gene: TRBJ1-2
CDR3 protein: CASAMQGPRDGYTF
CDR3 DNA: TGTGCCAGCGCTATGCAGGGCCCCAGGGATGGCTACACCTTC

V gene: TRBV7-3
clone size: .
D gene: TRBD1
J gene: TRBJ2-1
CDR3 protein: CASSQGQYNEQFF
CDR3 DNA: TGTGCCAGCAGTCAGGGACAGTACAATGAGCAGTTCTTC

V gene: TRBV4-3
clone size: .
D gene: .
J gene: TRBJ2-6
CDR3 protein: CASSQEAQRRAGANVLTF
CDR3 DNA: TGCGCCAGCAGCCAAGAAGCCCAAAGGAGGGCTGGGGCCAACGTCCTGACTTTC

V gene: TRBV19
clone size: .
D gene: .
J gene: TRBJ1-5
CDR3 protein: CASSSAGGRNQPQHF
CDR3 DNA: TGTGCCAGTAGTTCGGCAGGTGGCCGTAATCAGCCCCAGCATTTT

V gene: TRBV5-4
clone size: .
D gene: .
J gene: TRBJ1-1
CDR3 protein: CASSLGRERQAFF
CDR3 DNA: TGTGCCAGCAGCTTGGGGAGGGAGAGACAAGCTTTCTTT

V gene: TRBV2
clone size: .
D gene: TRBD2
J gene: TRBJ2-3
CDR3 protein: CASIAPGTSGGLTDTQYF
CDR3 DNA: TGTGCCAGCATCGCCCCCGGGACTAGCGGGGGGCTCACAGATACGCAGTATTTT

V gene: TRBV19
clone size: .
D gene: TRBD1
J gene: TRBJ1-2
CDR3 protein: CASSIQGQGDGYTF
CDR3 DNA: TGTGCCAGTAGTATCCAGGGACAGGGGGACGGCTACACCTTC

V gene: TRBV10-3
clone size: .
D gene: .
J gene: TRBJ1-2
CDR3 protein: CAIRGESKGGYTF
CDR3 DNA: TGTGCCATCAGAGGGGAGAGCAAGGGTGGCTACACCTTC

V gene: TRBV11-3
clone size: .
D gene: .
J gene: TRBJ2-1
CDR3 protein: CASSSAPRNEQFF
CDR3 DNA: TGTGCCAGCAGCTCCGCACCTCGAAATGAGCAGTTCTTC

V gene: TRBV30
clone size: .
D gene: .
J gene: TRBJ1-2
CDR3 protein: CAWRDSGTLSRYTF
CDR3 DNA: TGTGCCTGGAGGGACTCCGGGACTTTATCTCGCTACACCTTC

V gene: TRBV5-4
clone size: few
D gene: .
J gene: TRBJ2-7
CDR3 protein: CASSLASFTAGAIYEQYF
CDR3 DNA: TGTGCCAGCAGCTTGGCCTCATTCACGGCAGGGGCAATTTACGAGCAGTACTTC

V gene: TRBV6-6
clone size: .
D gene: .
J gene: TRBJ2-3
CDR3 protein: CASSYPPADTQYF
CDR3 DNA: TGTGCCAGCAGTTACCCCCCTGCAGATACGCAGTATTTT

V gene: TRBV4-3
clone size: .
D gene: TRBD2
J gene: TRBJ2-1
CDR3 protein: CASSQQAGGYNEQFF
CDR3 DNA: TGCGCCAGCAGCCAACAGGCGGGGGGATACAATGAGCAGTTCTTC

V gene: TRBV5-1
clone size: .
D gene: .
J gene: TRBJ1-1
CDR3 protein: CASSFYGDTEAFF
CDR3 DNA: TGCGCCAGCAGCTTTTACGGGGACACTGAAGCTTTCTTT

V gene: TRBV5-8
clone size: many
D gene: TRBD2
J gene: TRBJ2-5
CDR3 protein: CASSTGTSGAIQETQYF
CDR3 DNA: TGTGCCAGCAGCACAGGGACTAGCGGGGCCATCCAAGAGACCCAGTACTTC

V gene: TRBV29-1
clone size: .
D gene: .
J gene: TRBJ2-6
CDR3 protein: CSVEGGANVPTF
CDR3 DNA: TGCAGCGTTGAAGGTGGGGCCAACGTCCCGACTTTC

V gene: TRBV11-3
clone size: .
D gene: .
J gene: TRBJ1-1
CDR3 protein: CASSRAGIGAVEAFF
CDR3 DNA: TGTGCCAGCAGCAGAGCCGGGATTGGGGCTGTTGAAGCTTTCTTT

V gene: TRBV9
clone size: once
D gene: .
J gene: TRBJ2-3
CDR3 protein: CASSAVGDTQYF
CDR3 DNA: TGTGCCAGCAGCGCCGTGGGAGATACGCAGTATTTT

V gene: TRBV29-1
clone size: .
D gene: TRBD2
J gene: TRBJ2-5
CDR3 protein: CSGQSLAGGRETQYF
CDR3 DNA: TGCAGCGGTCAGTCGCTAGCGGGGGGTCGAGAGACCCAGTACTTC

V gene: TRBV5-6
clone size: .
D gene: TRBD2
J gene: TRBJ2-7
CDR3 protein: CASTRGLAGAYEQYF
CDR3 DNA: TGTGCCAGCACCCGGGGACTAGCGGGGGCCTACGAGCAGTACTTC

V gene: TRBV5-5
clone size: .
D gene: .
J gene: TRBJ2-6
CDR3 protein: CASSRAGSGANVLTF
CDR3 DNA: TGTGCCAGCAGCCGGGCAGGTTCTGGGGCCAACGTCCTGACTTTC